This entry concerns a single T cell receptor (beta chain). No antigen is known for it. TCRdb fed the reads into MiXCR, producing one record per CDR3 protein. In the table there are roughly 920,000 distinct CDR3 sequences, around 29% of which are singletons. The germline V and J ends were trimmed by 8 bases and 0 bases, with 11 bases remaining between them. Germline loops: CDR1 SNHLY, CDR2 FYNNEI. This CDR3 is built from 14 residues. This sample is drawn from a study of T cell repertoires in cytomegalovirus infection. Turning to the study itself: Use of recently identified HLA-C-restricted and well-studied HLA-B-restricted CMV epitopes was part of the study. It was the public TCR beta signatures that indicated both CMV infection and matching HLA type. Findings and caveats of the study: HLA-C-restricted CMV clonotypes gave the most frequent clonotype in two of eight donors. Cumulative public TCR beta family frequency identified carriers of CMV plus the relevant HLA.

The receptor comes from a human donor in good health (CMV status not recorded). Some clones in this sample may be carry-over from other donors' samples. This chain connects TRBV2 to TRBJ1-3; maybe TRBD1 (6 bases). The sample consisted of cultured CD8+ T cells from PBMCs, taken from culture after CMV antigen stimulation. The CDR3 DNA reads as TGTGCCAGCGAGGGGGGCACCTCTGGAAACACCATATATTTT. Its protein product is CASEGGTSGNTIYF.